This T cell receptor (beta chain) was recorded in a study of blood T cells in healthy people across ages. It was with a sample-barcoded 5' primer and a J-beta primer mix that a second PCR of about 6 to 11 cycles was run. TCRdb re-called the 5' RACE reads through MiXCR, storing one row per CDR3 protein. This table holds 700,000 or so distinct CDR3 sequences, 22% found once. Germline values: CDR1 MDHEN, CDR2 SYDVKM. The CDR3 is 12 residues long. V was clipped by 0 bases and J by 4 bases, with 1 base between them. Per-sample yields of isolated PBMCs were at least 6 million. This clonotype was sampled from an older man in good health. The chain carries TRBV28 and TRBJ1-5, with unresolved D. Sample: blood. This chain's CDR3 is CASSLWNQPQHF. In DNA, the CDR3 is TGTGCCAGCAGTTTATGGAATCAGCCCCAGCATTTT.